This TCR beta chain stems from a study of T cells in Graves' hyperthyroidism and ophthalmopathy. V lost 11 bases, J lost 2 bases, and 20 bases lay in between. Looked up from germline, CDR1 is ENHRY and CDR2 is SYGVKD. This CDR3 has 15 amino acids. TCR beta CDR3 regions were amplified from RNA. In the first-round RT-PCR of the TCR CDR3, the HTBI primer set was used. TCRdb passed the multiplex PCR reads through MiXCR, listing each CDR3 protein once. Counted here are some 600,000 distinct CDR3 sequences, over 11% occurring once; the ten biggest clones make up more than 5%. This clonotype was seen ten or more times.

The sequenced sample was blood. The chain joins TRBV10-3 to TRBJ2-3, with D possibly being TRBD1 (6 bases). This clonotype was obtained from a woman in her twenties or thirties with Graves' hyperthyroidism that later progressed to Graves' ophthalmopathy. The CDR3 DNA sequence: TGTGCCGCCAGACCCCGGGACATAGACACAGATACGCAGTATTTT. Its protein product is CAARPRDIDTDTQYF.